The next 10 T cell receptor beta chains were all read from a single sample in a study of T-cell memory formation after mild COVID-19 (dated by TCRdb to the early 2020s). Library generation was performed with 5' RACE. The sample was run on an Illumina NovaSeq 6000. TCRdb's own reprocessing of the public reads used fastp at Q25 and MiXCR and kept productive beta chains. Rows are unified per CDR3 protein, each entry keeping the most common DNA and genes. For this sample the table gives some 160,000 distinct CDR3 sequences, of which 31% were detected only once. Around 12% of the sample is taken by the ten largest. Sequences were obtained from PBMCs or a T cell subset sorted from them (not recorded which). These TCRs come from an adult woman who had mild COVID-19 (a few samples of this study predate the infection). The sample titles of this study are shuffled in the database, so cell type and time point are left out; the donor was told from shared clones.

The chain carries TRBV7-3 and TRBJ2-1, with 11 bases aligning to TRBD2. Germline V lookup: CDR1 SGHTA, CDR2 FQGTGA. The junction had 4 bases not matched to a gene; V was cut back by 5 bases and J by 4 bases. CDR3 length equals 15 residues. For the CDR3, the DNA is TGTGCCAGCAGCAATAGCGGGGGGGAATACAATGAGCAGTTCTTC. This codes for CASSNSGGEYNEQFF.

This clonotype turned up a few times. V gene TRBV12-3 or TRBV12-4 combines with J gene TRBJ1-1, with 7 bases aligning to TRBD1. V was clipped by 7 bases and J by 0 bases; unmatched bases: 5. The CDR3 totals 14 residues. The CDR3 DNA reads as TGTGCCAGCACCTTAGGGGGCGTGAACACTGAAGCTTTCTTT. It encodes CASTLGGVNTEAFF.

This clonotype was found a few times. V usage is TRBV7-3 and J usage is TRBJ2-1, with D unclear. Germline CDR1 reads SGHTA; CDR2 reads FQGTGA. There are 17 residues in the CDR3. V was trimmed by 5 bases and J by 2 bases, leaving 19 bases between them. The CDR3: CASSHGYGITAYNEQFF. CDR3 nucleotide sequence: TGTGCCAGCAGCCACGGTTATGGGATCACCGCCTACAATGAGCAGTTCTTC.

CDR3 in amino acids: CSVEDRAYPPADTQYF. CDR3 nucleotide sequence: TGCAGCGTTGAAGATCGCGCCTATCCCCCGGCAGATACGCAGTATTTT. This rearrangement joins TRBV29-1 to TRBJ2-3; D unresolved. CDR1 SQVTM and CDR2 ANQGSEA come from the germline V gene. V was cut by 0 bases and J by 4 bases, with 17 bases left in between. There are 16 residues in the CDR3.

This clonotype was seen at least ten times. In DNA, the CDR3 is TGTGCCAGCAGCTTGGAAAAGGGCCTTAACTATGGCTACACCTTC. Protein product: CASSLEKGLNYGYTF. This rearrangement joins TRBV5-4 to TRBJ1-2, with D unresolved. This CDR3 comprises 15 residues. The ends were cut back, 0 bases at V and 1 base at J, with 10 bases in the middle. Germline lookup yields CDR1 SGHNT and CDR2 YYREEE (reference sequence).

The V call is TRBV20-1, the J call TRBJ1-1, with TRBD1 matching over 7 bases. Germline V gene sequence: CDR1 DFQATT, CDR2 SNEGSKA (reference sequence). The CDR3 contains 13 residues. The V and J ends lost 3 bases and 7 bases, in that order; junction bases with no gene match: 8. Written as DNA, the CDR3 is TGCAGTGCTAGCTTCAGGGGGAAGGGTGAAGCTTTCTTT. Translated: CSASFRGKGEAFF.

The J gene is TRBJ2-2, the V gene TRBV23-1, with 8 bases fitting TRBD1. TRBV23-1 carries the ORF label, with uncertain function. V lost 4 bases, J lost 4 bases, and 8 bases stayed unmatched. The CDR3 extends over 16 amino acids. The CDR3 sequence: CASSPRTGLITGELFF. The CDR3 DNA follows: TGCGCCAGCAGTCCCAGGACAGGGTTAATCACCGGGGAGCTGTTTTTT.

This clonotype was recorded a few times. The chain uses TRBV7-6 and TRBJ2-3; perhaps TRBD1 as D (5 bases). Germline values: CDR1 SGHVS, CDR2 FNYEAQ. The length of the CDR3 is 15 residues. V lost 1 base, J lost 5 bases, and 13 bases lay in between. The chain's CDR3 is CASSLDVGPLDTQYF. CDR3 sequence (DNA): TGTGCCAGCAGCTTAGATGTGGGGCCTTTAGATACGCAGTATTTT. Full variable domain (missing parts from reference TRBV7-6 and TRBJ2-3): GAGVSQSPRYKVTKRGQDVALRCDPISGHVSLYWYRQALGQGPEFLTYFNYEAQQDKSGLPNDRFSAERPEGSISTLTIQRTEQRDSAMYRCASSLDVGPLDTQYFGPGTRLTVL.

The rearrangement links TRBV29-1 to TRBJ1-2; D not resolved. Germline loops: CDR1 SQVTM, CDR2 ANQGSEA. Deletions cut 4 bases from V and 5 bases from J, with 26 bases between. This CDR3 is built from 17 residues. Here the CDR3 reads CSVGDRNKNPRYYGYTF. CDR3 coding DNA: TGCAGCGTTGGAGACCGAAATAAGAACCCCCGCTATTATGGCTACACCTTC.

The chain couples TRBV19 to TRBJ1-1; weak D call: TRBD1 (5 bases). The V gene lost 6 bases and the J gene lost 1 base, with 12 bases spanning the gap. There are 14 residues in the CDR3. Germline values: CDR1 LNHDA, CDR2 SQIVND (reference sequence). In DNA, the CDR3 is TGTGCCAGTAGCTGGGACGGGCGGAACACTGAAGCTTTCTTT. This translates into CASSWDGRNTEAFF.